The 23 T cell receptor beta chains presented below share a single source sample, sequenced in a study of shared clonotypes between healthy human individuals. Repertoires were generated with immunoSEQ multiplex PCR, while TCRdb's copy carries only in-frame clones and drops some. The table records under 2,500,000 clones, roughly 95% of them present only once. The specimen sequenced was naive CD4+ T cells sorted from blood. Indicated subset: CD45RA+ positively selected. These TCRs come from a man in his late teens or twenties in good health.

As concerns this clone: Distinct nucleotide sequences in the sample also encode this CDR3. This chain connects TRBV19 to TRBJ2-7, with D unclear. The CDR3 loop spans 11 amino acids. V was trimmed by 4 bases and J by 7 bases, leaving 8 bases between them. The germline V gene has CDR1 LNHDA and CDR2 SQIVND (reference sequence). CDR3 loop: CASSTGREQYF. The DNA of the CDR3 is TGTGCCAGTAGTACTGGCCGTGAGCAGTACTTC.

This chain joins TRBV6-6 and TRBJ2-1, with TRBD2 matching 8 bases. The CDR3 loop spans 14 amino acids. The J segment lost 4 bases and the V segment lost 9 bases, leaving 8 bases of the junction unmatched. Germline CDR1 is MNHNY and CDR2 is SVGAGI (reference sequence). Here the CDR3 reads CASETSETYNEQFF. Here the CDR3 DNA reads TGTGCCAGTGAGACTAGCGAAACTTACAATGAGCAGTTCTTC.

The gene calls are TRBV5-4 and TRBJ2-7, with D maybe TRBD2 (5 bases). The V gene's germline CDR1 is SGHNT and CDR2 YYREEE (reference sequence). The CDR3 is 15 residues long. Trimming removed 4 bases at V and 2 bases at J, with 16 bases between. Here the CDR3 reads CASSVQLGQTYEQYF. CDR3 sequence (DNA): TGTGCCAGCAGCGTCCAACTAGGGCAAACCTACGAGCAGTACTTC.

This chain joins TRBV19 and TRBJ1-4, with D unclear. The CDR3 totals 15 residues. The germline CDR1 and CDR2 sequences are LNHDA and SQIVND (reference sequence). Trimming took off 4 bases at V and 7 bases at J, with 16 bases between the two ends. The CDR3 loop is CASSTPGTAIEKLFF. In DNA form, the CDR3 reads TGTGCCAGTAGTACCCCCGGAACAGCAATTGAAAAACTGTTTTTT.

This sequence joins TRBV5-1 and TRBJ2-5; no clear D gene. Germline V gene data show CDR1 as SGHRS and CDR2 as YFSETQ. The length of the CDR3 is 13 residues. The germline V and J ends were trimmed by 1 base and 5 bases, with 9 bases remaining between them. The CDR3 sequence: CASSLTSMETQYF. CDR3 bases: TGCGCCAGCAGCTTGACGAGCATGGAGACCCAGTACTTC.

The rearrangement links TRBV25-1 to TRBJ2-3, with D hard to call. The CDR3 consists of 11 residues. Germline CDR1 MGHDK, CDR2 SYGVNS. Trimming took 5 bases from V and 6 from J, leaving 6 bases between them. DNA for the CDR3: TGTGCCAGCAGTCGGTTCGATACGCAGTATTTT. Its translation: CASSRFDTQYF.

This clone was observed a single time. Other DNA sequences from this sample encode an identical CDR3 as well. V usage is TRBV5-1 and J usage is TRBJ2-1, with D hard to call. This CDR3 region has 15 residues. Germline V gives CDR1 SGHRS, CDR2 YFSETQ. V shed 0 bases and J shed 0 bases, with 7 bases lying between them. The CDR3 nucleotides are TGCGCCAGCAGCTTGGTTGCGCGCTCCTACAATGAGCAGTTCTTC. Translation: CASSLVARSYNEQFF.

V and J are TRBV11-2 and TRBJ2-1, with 13 positions matching TRBD2. Trimming took 0 bases from V and 6 from J; bases not matched to a gene: 2. The germline V gene encodes CDR1 SGHAT and CDR2 FQNNGV. This CDR3 is built from 16 residues. This CDR3 is CASSLDGTSGTNEQFF. The CDR3 nucleotides read TGTGCCAGCAGCTTAGATGGGACTAGCGGGACCAATGAGCAGTTCTTC.

The CDR3, as DNA: TGTGCCTGGAGCCCCGACAGGGACGGTTCACCCCTCCACTTT. Amino acid sequence: CAWSPDRDGSPLHF. The chain has TRBV30 and TRBJ1-6; 7 bases line up with TRBD1. This CDR3 has 14 amino acids. The ends lost 3 bases at V and 9 bases at J; junction bases unmatched: 8. Germline values: CDR1 GTSNPN, CDR2 SVGIG (reference sequence).

The chain links TRBV11-2 to TRBJ2-1; 12 positions match TRBD1. The CDR3 totals 19 residues. With 5 bases clipped from V and 0 bases from J, the junction kept 11 bases outside the gene matches. Germline loops: CDR1 SGHAT, CDR2 FQNNGV. CDR3 nucleotide sequence: TGTGCCAGCAGCACTCCCGGGACAGGGGGCTACAGCTCCTACAATGAGCAGTTCTTC. This sequence encodes CASSTPGTGGYSSYNEQFF.

This clone is a singleton in its sample. The gene calls are TRBV7-2 and TRBJ1-2; 7 nucleotides match TRBD1. Germline V CDR1 and CDR2: SGHTA, FQGNSA. Trimming at V came to 6 bases and at J to 4 bases, leaving 5 bases not matched to a gene. This CDR3 region has 13 residues. CDR3 loop: CASSTGDLYGYTF. CDR3 coding DNA: TGTGCCAGCAGTACAGGGGATCTCTATGGCTACACCTTC.

This chain uses TRBV27 with TRBJ2-1; D may be TRBD1 (5 bases). Trimming pared 0 bases from V and 4 bases from J, leaving 16 bases between. The CDR3 runs 17 residues. Germline CDR1 is MNHEY and CDR2 is SMNVEV (reference sequence). The CDR3 loop is CASSLSQWAGIYNEQFF. The CDR3 bases are TGTGCCAGCAGTTTATCCCAGTGGGCAGGGATTTACAATGAGCAGTTCTTC.

This chain links TRBV29-1 with TRBJ2-7, with D perhaps given as TRBD1 or TRBD2 (5 bases each). CDR3 length: 13 amino acids. V was shortened by 0 bases and J by 8 bases, with 14 bases between the two germline ends. Looked up from germline, CDR1 is SQVTM and CDR2 is ANQGSEA. The CDR3 nucleotides are TGCAGCGTTGAAGATAGGGACCGGGTCCAGCAGTACTTC. It codes for CSVEDRDRVQQYF.

This chain connects TRBV6-5 to TRBJ1-5, with 7 nucleotides matching TRBD1. CDR1 and CDR2 (germline): MNHEY, SVGAGI. The CDR3 sequence is 15 residues long. The trim removed 5 bases at V and 1 base at J, leaving 5 bases unmatched. In DNA form, the CDR3 reads TGTGCCAGCAGTAAACAGGGGTCGAGCAATCAGCCCCAGCATTTT. Translated, it gives CASSKQGSSNQPQHF.

CDR3 sequence (DNA): TGCGCCAGCAGTGAGTCGTGGGGGGTCGGGGAGCTGTTTTTT. Its translation is CASSESWGVGELFF. The V call is TRBV10-2, the J call TRBJ2-2; D may be TRBD2 (6 bases). V dropped 0 bases and J dropped 7 bases, with 9 bases sitting between them. This CDR3 is 14 amino acids long. CDR1 is WSHSY, CDR2 SAAADI, per germline.

The chain employs TRBV19 and TRBJ1-6; D is unclear. The CDR3 is made up of 15 amino acids. From germline, CDR1 is LNHDA and CDR2 SQIVND (reference sequence). V was shortened by 5 bases and J by 7 bases, with 15 bases between the two germline ends. The CDR3 nucleotides are TGTGCCAGTAGTCCAGTCCGGTGGGAGAATTCACCCCTCCACTTT. Protein sequence: CASSPVRWENSPLHF.

This rearrangement joins TRBV7-9 to TRBJ2-2; 11 bases line up with TRBD2. The germline gives CDR1 SEHNR, CDR2 FQNEAQ (reference sequence). This CDR3 spans 19 amino acids. V trimming: 0 bases; J trimming: 5 bases; junction bases outside the gene matches: 11. The CDR3 DNA follows: TGTGCCAGCAGCTTAGCCCAGACAACTAGCGGGAGTTTAACCGGGGAGCTGTTTTTT. It encodes CASSLAQTTSGSLTGELFF.

This chain connects TRBV7-3 to TRBJ2-1, with D perhaps matching TRBD2 (5 bases). The V and J ends lost 9 bases and 4 bases respectively, with 10 bases between them. The CDR3 extends over 12 amino acids. From germline, CDR1 is SGHTA and CDR2 FQGTGA. The CDR3 DNA sequence: TGTGCCAGAGAGAGGGCATACAATGAGCAGTTCTTC. This encodes CARERAYNEQFF.

The chain uses TRBV6-5 and TRBJ2-3; 9 bases are a match to TRBD1. Germline loops: CDR1 MNHEY, CDR2 SVGAGI. The CDR3 consists of 15 residues. V lost 6 bases to trimming and J lost 3 bases; unmatched junction nucleotides: 7. CDR3: CASRPGQGRTDTQYF. The CDR3 bases are TGTGCCAGCAGACCGGGACAGGGTAGGACAGATACGCAGTATTTT.

This rearrangement joins TRBV5-1 to TRBJ2-7; either TRBD1 or TRBD2 may fit D (5 bases each). The CDR3 sequence is 14 residues long. The germline CDR1 and CDR2 sequences are SGHRS and YFSETQ. V was pared by 6 bases and J by 3 bases, with 16 bases between. The CDR3 protein is CASKRYGTGYEQYF. For the CDR3, the DNA is TGCGCCAGCAAGAGGTACGGGACGGGCTACGAGCAGTACTTC.

This clone was seen only once. The chain combines TRBV6-1 with TRBJ1-2; a weak D match, TRBD1 (5 bases). This CDR3 is built from 16 residues. Looked up from germline, CDR1 is MNHNS and CDR2 is SASEGT. Trimming took 4 bases from V and 5 from J, leaving 20 bases between them. The CDR3 protein is CASSVQTQVPQYGYTF. The CDR3 coding sequence is TGTGCCAGCAGTGTACAGACACAGGTTCCCCAATATGGCTACACCTTC.

Worth noting for this clone: Other nucleotide sequences from this sample produce the same CDR3. V usage is TRBV30 and J usage is TRBJ2-2; 7 bases align to TRBD1. V lost 7 bases to trimming and J lost 0 bases; unmatched junction nucleotides: 2. The CDR3 totals 13 residues. Germline V CDR1 and CDR2: GTSNPN, SVGIG (reference sequence). The chain's CDR3 is CALGQTNTGELFF. In nucleotides, the CDR3 is TGTGCCTTGGGACAGACGAACACCGGGGAGCTGTTTTTT.

This rearrangement joins TRBV30 to TRBJ1-1; D not certain. The CDR3 covers 13 residues. V dropped 3 bases and J dropped 2 bases, with 10 bases sitting between them. Germline V lookup: CDR1 GTSNPN, CDR2 SVGIG (reference sequence). The CDR3 DNA reads TGTGCCTGGAGCGCCGACGGAAACACTGAAGCTTTCTTT. Protein product: CAWSADGNTEAFF.